The rows below give T cell receptor beta chains drawn from one sample of a study of cytomegalovirus exposure and HLA in healthy donors. Assay used: immunoSEQ multiplex PCR; TCRdb lists only in-frame clones, some missing. Of 79,000 or so clones in the sample, roughly 73% were seen once. The sample was PBMCs. The receptors stem from a woman between 40 and 55 years old in good health and CMV-seropositive. Both conserved end residues are part of each CDR3. A D gene is named only where the DNA matches it firmly. Clone size appears in some rows only: once, few, many, or a class for an expanded clone.

TRBV25-1,TRBD1,TRBJ1-1,11,NA,CASSQGAEAFF,TGTGCCAGCAGTCAGGGGGCTGAAGCTTTCTTT
TRBV11-2,NA,TRBJ1-2,14,NA,CASSLELTSPGYTF,TGTGCCAGCAGCTTAGAACTAACCTCCCCTGGCTACACCTTC
TRBV11-3,TRBD2,TRBJ2-1,16,NA,CASSPGLAVAYNEQFF,TGTGCCAGCAGCCCCGGACTAGCGGTGGCCTACAATGAGCAGTTCTTC
TRBV7-9,NA,TRBJ2-7,14,NA,CASSFTQGPYEQYF,TGTGCCAGCAGCTTTACCCAGGGGCCCTACGAGCAGTACTTC
TRBV7-8,NA,TRBJ2-3,16,NA,CASSLQGTARTDTQYF,TGTGCCAGCAGCTTACAAGGGACTGCTCGTACAGATACGCAGTATTTT
TRBV5-1,TRBD1,TRBJ2-2,13,NA,CASRDSPTGELFF,TGCGCCAGCCGGGACAGTCCCACCGGGGAGCTGTTTTTT
TRBV6-6,TRBD1,TRBJ1-4,14,once,CASSWTGGTEKLFF,TGTGCCAGCAGTTGGACAGGGGGAACTGAAAAACTGTTTTTT
TRBV5-6,NA,TRBJ1-2,12,NA,CASAIGRFGYTF,TGTGCCAGCGCCATTGGGAGATTTGGCTACACCTTC
TRBV9,TRBD1,TRBJ1-4,16,NA,CASSALRGPANEKLFF,TGTGCCAGCAGCGCACTCAGGGGGCCGGCTAATGAAAAACTGTTTTTT
TRBV7-2,NA,TRBJ1-5,14,NA,CASSTDGGTKPQHF,TGTGCCAGCAGCACAGATGGGGGGACGAAGCCCCAGCATTTT
TRBV5-4,TRBD1,TRBJ2-5,14,NA,CASSYGTEEETQYF,TGTGCCAGCAGCTACGGGACAGAAGAAGAGACCCAGTACTTC
TRBV5-1,TRBD1,TRBJ1-2,14,NA,CASRKADREDGYTF,TGCGCCAGTCGCAAGGCGGACAGGGAAGATGGCTACACCTTC
TRBV5-4,TRBD1,TRBJ2-7,15,NA,CASSNKRGRVYEQYF,TGTGCCAGCAGCAATAAGAGGGGGCGAGTTTACGAGCAGTACTTC
TRBV4-2,NA,TRBJ1-5,15,NA,CASSQAGDSNQPQHF,TGTGCCAGCAGCCAGGCGGGGGACAGCAATCAGCCCCAGCATTTT
TRBV28,TRBD1,TRBJ1-2,13,NA,CASSPGTGDGYTF,TGTGCCAGCAGTCCCGGGACAGGGGACGGCTACACCTTC
TRBV9,TRBD1,TRBJ2-1,15,once,CASSVLTGGYNEQFF,TGTGCCAGCAGCGTATTGACAGGGGGGTACAATGAGCAGTTCTTC
TRBV7-2,NA,TRBJ1-5,13,NA,CASSVEEQGPHHF,TGTGCCAGCAGCGTAGAGGAACAGGGACCTCATCATTTT
TRBV27,TRBD2,TRBJ2-3,14,NA,CASSLLAGVDTQYF,TGTGCCAGCAGTTTGCTAGCGGGAGTAGATACGCAGTATTTT
TRBV5-1,NA,TRBJ2-5,14,NA,CASSSAGNQETQYF,TGCGCCAGCAGCTCCGCAGGTAACCAAGAGACCCAGTACTTC
TRBV6-4,TRBD2,TRBJ2-3,14,NA,CASSDEAGVNLQYF,TGTGCCAGCAGTGACGAAGCGGGAGTAAATCTGCAGTATTTT
TRBV28,TRBD1,TRBJ1-1,18,NA,CASSLVIRTGGLNTEAFF,TGTGCCAGCAGTTTGGTCATCCGGACAGGGGGTTTGAACACTGAAGCTTTCTTT
TRBV28,TRBD1,TRBJ1-3,13,NA,CASRGTGVDTIYF,TGTGCCAGCAGGGGGACAGGGGTGGACACCATATATTTT
TRBV14,TRBD2,TRBJ2-5,17,NA,CASSQMRTSGVQETQYF,TGTGCCAGCAGCCAAATGCGGACTAGCGGAGTCCAAGAGACCCAGTACTTC
TRBV18,NA,TRBJ2-7,12,NA,CASSPNAGEQYF,TGTGCCAGCTCACCTAATGCGGGGGAGCAGTACTTC
TRBV27,NA,TRBJ2-7,14,NA,CASSTQGVPYEQYF,TGTGCCAGCAGTACACAGGGAGTACCCTACGAGCAGTACTTC
TRBV6-5,NA,TRBJ2-7,14,NA,CASSYSPRGDEQYF,TGTGCCAGCAGTTACTCCCCCAGGGGCGACGAGCAGTACTTC